This is a list of T cell receptor beta chains from one sample in a study of T cells after yellow fever vaccination. TCRdb passed the 5' RACE reads through MiXCR, listing each CDR3 protein once. The sample lists fewer than 400,000 distinct CDR3 sequences; approximately 6% were seen once. Sequencing was performed on PBMCs, taken 5 days after the yellow fever booster vaccination. The receptor source for this set is a man aged 25-45 years who received the YFV17D yellow fever vaccine. Each CDR3 is given with its conserved first and last residue. A D gene is named only where the DNA matches it firmly. The size field is filled for only some rows; it gives once, few, many or a size class.

cdr3_aa: CASSLSQDEAFF; cdr3_nt: TGTGCCAGCAGCTTAAGTCAAGATGAAGCTTTCTTT; d_call: -; clone_size: few; v_call: TRBV7-9; j_call: TRBJ1-1
cdr3_aa: CASSLKATETQYF; cdr3_nt: TGTGCCAGCAGCTTAAAGGCTACAGAGACCCAGTACTTC; d_call: -; clone_size: -; v_call: TRBV7-2; j_call: TRBJ2-5
cdr3_aa: CASSFLLAGVGELFF; cdr3_nt: TGTGCCAGCAGTTTTCTGCTAGCGGGAGTCGGGGAGCTGTTTTTT; d_call: TRBD2; clone_size: many; v_call: TRBV12-3/TRBV12-4; j_call: TRBJ2-2
cdr3_aa: CASSGGLAGGIDTQYF; cdr3_nt: TGTGCCAGTAGTGGCGGACTAGCGGGAGGCATAGATACGCAGTATTTT; d_call: TRBD2; clone_size: -; v_call: TRBV19; j_call: TRBJ2-3
cdr3_aa: CASSLSTGANNEQFF; cdr3_nt: TGTGCCAGCAGCTTATCTACGGGAGCTAACAATGAGCAGTTCTTC; d_call: -; clone_size: -; v_call: TRBV7-8; j_call: TRBJ2-1
cdr3_aa: CAIRESGSGYNEQFF; cdr3_nt: TGTGCCATCAGGGAAAGCGGCAGTGGGTACAATGAGCAGTTCTTC; d_call: -; clone_size: few; v_call: TRBV10-3; j_call: TRBJ2-1
cdr3_aa: CATRMESPGVEQYF; cdr3_nt: TGTGCCACCCGGATGGAGTCTCCGGGGGTCGAGCAGTACTTC; d_call: -; clone_size: few; v_call: TRBV10-3; j_call: TRBJ2-7
cdr3_aa: CASSSTSPGGAAYEQYF; cdr3_nt: TGTGCCAGCAGCTCTACCAGCCCGGGAGGGGCCGCCTACGAGCAGTACTTC; d_call: TRBD2; clone_size: -; v_call: TRBV7-9; j_call: TRBJ2-7
cdr3_aa: CASSPTGSGVWMNTEAFF; cdr3_nt: TGTGCCAGCAGCCCCACAGGGTCGGGGGTATGGATGAACACTGAAGCTTTCTTT; d_call: -; clone_size: few; v_call: TRBV11-1; j_call: TRBJ1-1
cdr3_aa: CASRDTGRALF; cdr3_nt: TGTGCCAGCAGGGACACGGGGAGGGCTTTATTC; d_call: TRBD2; clone_size: -; v_call: TRBV6-6; j_call: TRBJ2-5
cdr3_aa: CASSSGLAVNEQFF; cdr3_nt: TGCGCCAGCAGCTCGGGACTAGCGGTCAATGAGCAGTTCTTC; d_call: TRBD2; clone_size: few; v_call: TRBV5-1; j_call: TRBJ2-1
cdr3_aa: CASSRNSGTGELFF; cdr3_nt: TGTGCCAGCAGTCGAAACAGTGGCACCGGGGAGCTGTTTTTT; d_call: -; clone_size: -; v_call: TRBV12-3/TRBV12-4; j_call: TRBJ2-2
cdr3_aa: CASSHRRAFEGYEQFF; cdr3_nt: TGCGCCAGCAGTCACCGCCGAGCCTTCGAGGGATACGAGCAGTTCTTC; d_call: -; clone_size: many; v_call: TRBV23-1; j_call: TRBJ2-1
cdr3_aa: CAWSVGGYGYTF; cdr3_nt: TGTGCCTGGAGTGTCGGGGGTTATGGCTACACCTTC; d_call: -; clone_size: few; v_call: TRBV30; j_call: TRBJ1-2
cdr3_aa: CASRRGPGWEQYF; cdr3_nt: TGTGCCAGTAGGAGGGGACCCGGCTGGGAGCAGTACTTC; d_call: -; clone_size: few; v_call: TRBV19; j_call: TRBJ2-7
cdr3_aa: CASSSTGGFTEAFF; cdr3_nt: TGCGCCAGCAGCTCGACAGGGGGATTTACTGAAGCTTTCTTT; d_call: TRBD1; clone_size: few; v_call: TRBV5-1; j_call: TRBJ1-1
cdr3_aa: CASSFGLAGVSETQYF; cdr3_nt: TGTGCCAGCAGTTTCGGGCTAGCGGGAGTTTCAGAGACCCAGTACTTC; d_call: TRBD2; clone_size: many; v_call: TRBV12-3/TRBV12-4; j_call: TRBJ2-5
cdr3_aa: CASSSILGSHEQFF; cdr3_nt: TGTGCCAGCAGTTCCATCCTGGGTTCTCATGAGCAGTTCTTC; d_call: -; clone_size: few; v_call: TRBV12-3/TRBV12-4; j_call: TRBJ2-1
cdr3_aa: CASRDGIYGYTF; cdr3_nt: TGTGCCAGTCGGGACGGAATCTATGGCTACACCTTC; d_call: -; clone_size: few; v_call: TRBV12-3/TRBV12-4; j_call: TRBJ1-2
cdr3_aa: CASSLVRTRGETQYF; cdr3_nt: TGTGCCAGCAGCTTAGTCCGGACTAGGGGAGAGACCCAGTACTTC; d_call: TRBD2; clone_size: many; v_call: TRBV7-2; j_call: TRBJ2-5
cdr3_aa: CASSLRDPREGYTF; cdr3_nt: TGTGCCAGCAGTTTAAGGGACCCTCGAGAGGGCTACACCTTC; d_call: -; clone_size: -; v_call: TRBV12-3/TRBV12-4; j_call: TRBJ1-2
cdr3_aa: CASSSQTSGSRYEQYF; cdr3_nt: TGTGCCAGCAGTTCCCAGACTAGCGGGAGTCGATACGAGCAGTACTTC; d_call: TRBD2; clone_size: many; v_call: TRBV12-3/TRBV12-4; j_call: TRBJ2-7
cdr3_aa: CASSIDQGVEQFF; cdr3_nt: TGTGCCAGTAGTATAGATCAGGGTGTTGAGCAGTTCTTC; d_call: -; clone_size: few; v_call: TRBV19; j_call: TRBJ2-1
cdr3_aa: CASSLFYSGTDTQYF; cdr3_nt: TGTGCCAGCAGCTTATTTTATAGCGGTACAGATACGCAGTATTTT; d_call: -; clone_size: -; v_call: TRBV7-2; j_call: TRBJ2-3
cdr3_aa: CASTAGPPQPQHF; cdr3_nt: TGTGCCAGTACCGCCGGACCCCCTCAGCCCCAGCATTTT; d_call: -; clone_size: few; v_call: TRBV19; j_call: TRBJ1-5